Here is one TCR beta chain with its context. The antigen is unknown. The data were obtained in a study of long-term antiretroviral therapy in people with HIV. This CDR3 region has 15 residues. J was trimmed by 7 bases and V by 2 bases; bases with no gene match: 7. Germline V gene lookup returns CDR1 MGHDK and CDR2 SYGVNS. Study-level results: Whereas controls had wider CDR3 length ranges, HIV repertoires had narrower ones. An increase in diversity followed ART, yet levels stayed below transplant donor controls. Researchers lacked any data on ART adherence, viral resistance or therapy changes.

Samples were assayed with immunoSEQ v3.0 at survey level. Data came from immunoSEQ multiplex PCR; TCRdb stores just in-frame clones and leaves some out. The profile shows about 35,000 clones, roughly 74% of them singletons. The starting material was unsorted PBMCs, obtained 3 years after starting antiretroviral therapy. The chain carries TRBV25-1 and TRBJ2-1; 8 nucleotides align to TRBD2. The origin of this receptor is a man aged 45 to 65 with HIV. The CDR3: CASSEPRTSHNEQFF. The CDR3 DNA follows: TGTGCCAGCAGTGAACCTAGGACTAGCCATAATGAGCAGTTCTTC.